This T cell receptor (beta chain) was captured by sequencing in a study of cytomegalovirus exposure and HLA in healthy donors. The PCR had 60 Vbeta and 13 Jbeta primers. Some clones are missing from TCRdb's copy, which holds only in-frame ones; the method was immunoSEQ multiplex PCR. The table includes about 89,000 clones, about 75% detected once. The CDR3 spans 15 residues. Trimming removed 4 bases from V and 4 bases from J; junction bases left unmatched: 8. Germline assignment: CDR1 MGHRA and CDR2 YSYEKL. On this clone itself: Its antigen is not identified.

Findings of the study overall: More clonal expansion characterized HLA-associated TCR beta chains than equally common others in a later analysis.

The rearrangement uses TRBV4-1 and TRBJ1-2, with TRBD1 matching over 8 bases. This sequence originates from a man aged 25-45 years in good health and CMV-seropositive. Sequenced: PBMCs. This chain's CDR3 is CASSRGQGQSYGYTF. DNA of the CDR3: TGCGCCAGCAGCCGCGGACAGGGTCAAAGCTATGGCTACACCTTC.